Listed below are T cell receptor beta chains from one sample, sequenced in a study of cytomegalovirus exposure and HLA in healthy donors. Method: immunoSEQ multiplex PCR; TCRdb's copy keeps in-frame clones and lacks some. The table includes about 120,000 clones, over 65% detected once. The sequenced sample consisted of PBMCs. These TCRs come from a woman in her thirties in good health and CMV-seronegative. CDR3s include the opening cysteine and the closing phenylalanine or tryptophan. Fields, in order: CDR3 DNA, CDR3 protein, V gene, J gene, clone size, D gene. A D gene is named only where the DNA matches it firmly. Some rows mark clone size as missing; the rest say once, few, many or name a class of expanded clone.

TGCGCCAGCAGCTTGGTGGCGGGAGGGTCCGGGTACAATGAGCAGTTCTTC	CASSLVAGGSGYNEQFF	TRBV5-1	TRBJ2-1	-	TRBD2
TGTGCCAGCAGCTTAAGAGGAGTGGCGCAGGGAAGGATCGACACCGGGGAGCTGTTTTTT	CASSLRGVAQGRIDTGELFF	TRBV7-3	TRBJ2-2	few	-
TGTGCCAGCAGTTACTCGATGGGACAGGGTGGGGTCGAGCAGTACTTC	CASSYSMGQGGVEQYF	TRBV6-5	TRBJ2-7	-	TRBD1
TGTGCCAGCAGGGGGGCGGCCACAGATACGCAGTATTTT	CASRGAATDTQYF	TRBV27	TRBJ2-3	-	-
TGTGCCAGCAGCCCCATGGGACTAGAGAGCTCCTACGAGCAGTACTTC	CASSPMGLESSYEQYF	TRBV4-2	TRBJ2-7	-	TRBD2
TGTGCCAGCAGCTCCAGGGAGGAGCACGAAAAACTGTTTTTT	CASSSREEHEKLFF	TRBV7-9	TRBJ1-4	-	-
TGTGCCAGCCTTGGACTAGCGGGAGTTGGCGATGAGCAGTTCTTC	CASLGLAGVGDEQFF	TRBV6-1	TRBJ2-1	-	TRBD2
TGCGCCAGCAGCTTAGAGCTCCCCTACGAGCAGTACTTC	CASSLELPYEQYF	TRBV5-1	TRBJ2-7	-	-
TGTGCCAGCAGTGCCCTAGCGGGAGGGGCCGGGGTACACAATGAGCAGTTCTTC	CASSALAGGAGVHNEQFF	TRBV6-1	TRBJ2-1	-	TRBD2
TGTGCCAGCAGAGGGGGCGCGAACACTGAAGCTTTCTTT	CASRGGANTEAFF	TRBV7-9	TRBJ1-1	-	TRBD1
TGTGCCAGCAGCCAAGATCGCGGGGCCAATCAGCCCCAGCATTTT	CASSQDRGANQPQHF	TRBV4-2	TRBJ1-5	few	-
TGTGCCAGTAGCGCCCTCCGGAGCACTGAAGCTTTCTTT	CASSALRSTEAFF	TRBV19	TRBJ1-1	-	-
TGTGCCATCAGTGACGTCCGGAGAGGAGGGACTGAAGCTTTCTTT	CAISDVRRGGTEAFF	TRBV10-3	TRBJ1-1	-	-
TGTGCCATCAGTGAGTCAGCAGGGGCCTTCGAAAAACTGTTTTTT	CAISESAGAFEKLFF	TRBV10-3	TRBJ1-4	few	-
TGTGCCAGCAGTAAGACAGGGCTCACTGAAGCTTTCTTT	CASSKTGLTEAFF	TRBV6-5	TRBJ1-1	few	TRBD1
TGTGCCAGCACCCCATGGGTGAGCGGAGGCCTCTACAATGAGCAGTTCTTC	CASTPWVSGGLYNEQFF	TRBV5-6	TRBJ2-1	-	-
TGTGCTAGCAGCTTAACTCCAGGGGGCGCCGCCAATGAGCAGTTCTTC	CASSLTPGGAANEQFF	TRBV7-7	TRBJ2-1	-	TRBD1
TGTGCCAGTAGTATAGGTGGGCGAGACGAAAAACTGTTTTTT	CASSIGGRDEKLFF	TRBV19	TRBJ1-4	-	-
TGTGCCAGCAGTACACAGGGACGCGAGCAGTACTTC	CASSTQGREQYF	TRBV6-6	TRBJ2-7	-	-
TGTGCCACCAGCAGGGGACAGATCATGAACACTGAAGCTTTCTTT	CATSRGQIMNTEAFF	TRBV15	TRBJ1-1	-	TRBD1
TGTGCCAGCAGTGAAGCGGGACAGGGGTATGGCTACACCTTC	CASSEAGQGYGYTF	TRBV6-1	TRBJ1-2	few	TRBD1